These 31 T cell receptor beta chains were all obtained from the same sample, sequenced in a study of beta chain features in type 1 diabetes. The isolated RNA, all of it, was reverse transcribed, so expressed TCRB transcripts were what got sequenced. Method: immunoSEQ multiplex PCR; TCRdb's copy keeps in-frame clones and lacks some. Of over 150,000 clones detected, less than 9.5% appear once; the ten largest clones hold 0.94%. General observations from the study: TCRB CDR3s were moderately but significantly shorter in Type 1 diabetes patients in all four CD4+ subsets.

These receptors are not linked to any known antigen. Material: central memory CD4+ T cells from blood. Source of these receptors: a woman aged 40-49 years with type 1 diabetes.

J is TRBJ1-2 and V is TRBV9; TRBD1 aligns across 11 bases. This CDR3 region has 15 residues. Germline CDR1 SGDLS, CDR2 YYNGEE. The J segment lost 3 bases and the V segment lost 3 bases, leaving 4 bases of the junction unmatched. The CDR3 region is CASSGTGGYDYGYTF. The CDR3 nucleotides read TGTGCCAGCAGCGGGACAGGGGGCTATGACTATGGCTACACCTTC.

In its sample, this clone was seen a few times. This specimen includes other DNA sequences encoding the same CDR3. This rearrangement joins TRBV5-4 to TRBJ2-7; weak D call: TRBD2 (7 bases). V lost 6 bases to trimming and J lost 3 bases, with 13 bases between them. The CDR3 spans 13 residues. Germline values: CDR1 SGHNT, CDR2 YYREEE (reference sequence). CDR3 in DNA: TGTGCCAGCAAACGGGGAGGGGGCTACGAGCAGTACTTC. Its protein is CASKRGGGYEQYF.

The chain is built from TRBV5-1 and TRBJ2-1; D may be TRBD1 (6 bases). From germline, CDR1 is SGHRS and CDR2 YFSETQ. The CDR3 is 16 residues long. Trimming removed 5 bases at V and 0 bases at J, with 15 bases between. The chain's CDR3 is CASSPLQGSSYNEQFF. For the CDR3, the DNA is TGCGCCAGCAGTCCTTTACAGGGAAGCTCCTACAATGAGCAGTTCTTC.

This clone was recorded a few times. This rearrangement joins TRBV5-1 to TRBJ2-7; D is possibly TRBD1 (5 bases). Per germline, CDR1 SGHRS and CDR2 YFSETQ. Trimming shortened V by 3 bases and J by 3 bases, and 16 bases separated the two germline ends. The CDR3 runs to 15 residues. CDR3 amino acids: CASSSPGAQSYEQYF. The CDR3 DNA sequence: TGCGCCAGCAGCTCACCTGGGGCGCAGAGCTACGAGCAGTACTTC.

This clone has just a few counts. The V and J genes are TRBV5-1 and TRBJ1-2; perhaps TRBD1 as D (5 bases). Germline-derived CDR1 and CDR2 are SGHRS and YFSETQ. The V end was cut by 0 bases, the J end by 5 bases, with 5 bases between. This CDR3 is 12 amino acids long. CDR3 sequence (DNA): TGCGCCAGCAGCTTGGAGGGGTATGGCTACACCTTC. It encodes CASSLEGYGYTF.

This clone was found many times. The sample contains more than one DNA sequence encoding this CDR3. This sequence joins TRBV5-1 and TRBJ1-1; D not certain. This CDR3 comprises 14 residues. V dropped 0 bases and J dropped 2 bases, with 8 bases sitting between them. Germline CDR1 reads SGHRS; CDR2 reads YFSETQ. The CDR3 loop is CASSLGTDNTEAFF. The CDR3 DNA is TGCGCCAGCAGCTTGGGTACAGATAACACTGAAGCTTTCTTT.

This chain joins TRBV7-3 and TRBJ2-5; D is possibly TRBD1 (6 bases). TRBJ2-7 matches the DNA end more closely, so the J call is doubtful. The CDR3 is 13 amino acids. Germline CDR1 SGHTA, CDR2 FQGTGA. The chain's CDR3 is CASSLDRSTEQYF. The CDR3 bases are TGTGCCAGCAGCTTAGACAGGAGTACCGAGCAGTACTTC.

This clone has just a few counts. The chain is built from TRBV4-3 and TRBJ2-1; TRBD2 might be the D (5 bases). Germline V gives CDR1 LGHNA, CDR2 YSLEER. The CDR3 contains 18 residues. With 5 bases removed from V and 0 bases from J, the gap between germline ends came to 20 bases. CDR3 in amino acids: CASSSPLWSGSSYNEQFF. The CDR3 coding sequence is TGCGCCAGCAGCAGCCCCCTTTGGAGCGGTAGCTCCTACAATGAGCAGTTCTTC.

The table lists this clone with a few counts. The CDR3 bases are TGCGCCAGCAGCCAAGATCGGAGCCTAGCGGGGGGGGAGACCCAGTACTTC. Translating gives CASSQDRSLAGGETQYF. The chain recombines TRBV4-3 with TRBJ2-5; 12 nucleotides line up with TRBD2. V was pared by 0 bases and J by 5 bases, with 7 bases of the junction left unmatched. This CDR3 spans 17 amino acids. The germline CDR1 and CDR2 sequences are LGHNA and YSLEER.

This clone was seen more than once but under ten times. V and J are TRBV18 and TRBJ2-1; 8 positions match TRBD2. Germline V gene data show CDR1 as KGHSH and CDR2 as LQKENI. The CDR3 length is 14 residues. V gave up 0 bases and J gave up 9 bases; unmatched junction bases: 4. The CDR3 region is CASSPPSGGFEQFF. The CDR3, as DNA: TGTGCCAGCTCACCACCGTCGGGAGGGTTTGAGCAGTTCTTC. The full variable domain, in which reference TRBV18 and TRBJ2-1 provide the parts outside the CDR3, is NAGVMQNPRHLVRRRGQEARLRCSPMKGHSHVYWYRQLPEEGLKFMVYLQKENIIDESGMPKERFSAEFPKEGPSILRIQQVVRGDSAAYFCASSPPSGGFEQFFGPGTRLTVL.

This clone was seen a handful of times. The V call is TRBV6-5, the J call TRBJ2-7, with 9 positions matching TRBD2. CDR1 and CDR2 (germline): MNHEY, SVGAGI. This CDR3 contains 15 residues. The ends lost 7 bases at V and 6 bases at J; junction bases unmatched: 13. The CDR3 bases are TGTGCCAGCACGCCTGGCGGGAGGGCCAGATTCGAGCAGTACTTC. It translates to CASTPGGRARFEQYF.

This clone was counted ten times or more. The V gene is TRBV7-9, the J gene TRBJ1-5; 7 bases map to TRBD1. The junction had 5 bases not matched to a gene; V was cut back by 1 base and J by 5 bases. The CDR3 totals 15 residues. Germline CDR1 is SEHNR and CDR2 is FQNEAQ (reference sequence). CDR3 in DNA: TGTGCCAGCAGCTTAGGGCAGGGGGACGATCAGCCCCAGCATTTT. Protein product: CASSLGQGDDQPQHF.

The chain uses TRBV6-5 and TRBJ2-6; D may be TRBD1 (6 bases). This CDR3 has 13 amino acids. V was clipped by 8 bases and J by 4 bases, with 9 bases between them. Germline V lookup: CDR1 MNHEY, CDR2 SVGAGI. The CDR3 sequence is CASEGDGANVLTF. Written as DNA, the CDR3 is TGTGCCAGCGAGGGGGACGGGGCCAACGTCCTGACTTTC.

The chain carries TRBV7-2 and TRBJ2-6, with a weak D call TRBD1 (5 bases). V lost 7 bases and J 0 bases, leaving 10 bases between the germline ends. This CDR3 has 15 amino acids. Germline values: CDR1 SGHTA, CDR2 FQGNSA. The CDR3: CASKTVTSGANVLTF. CDR3 coding DNA: TGTGCCAGCAAGACAGTAACCTCTGGGGCCAACGTCCTGACTTTC.

This clone came up many times. The V call is TRBV19, the J call TRBJ2-1, with 8 bases fitting TRBD2. V lost 9 bases to trimming and J lost 3 bases; unmatched junction nucleotides: 10. Germline CDR1 LNHDA, CDR2 SQIVND (reference sequence). The CDR3 covers 15 residues. For the CDR3, the DNA is TGTGCCAGCGGGTCAGCGGGGGTCCTCTACAATGAGCAGTTCTTC. As protein: CASGSAGVLYNEQFF.

The J gene is TRBJ1-5, the V gene TRBV5-6; TRBD1 aligns across 8 bases. The CDR3 is 16 residues long. J lost 7 bases, V lost 4 bases, and 13 bases had no gene match. The germline V gene has CDR1 SGHDT and CDR2 YYEEEE. This chain's CDR3 is CASSLGQGGFGQPQHF. As DNA, the CDR3 is TGTGCCAGCAGCCTCGGACAGGGCGGGTTCGGGCAGCCCCAGCATTTT.

The gene calls are TRBV2 and TRBJ2-3; a weak D match, TRBD2 (7 bases). With 4 bases removed from V and 7 bases from J, the gap between germline ends came to 12 bases. This CDR3 has 13 amino acids. The V gene's germline CDR1 is SNHLY and CDR2 FYNNEI. CDR3 region: CASSGEGGNTQYF. The CDR3 region has the DNA TGTGCCAGCAGTGGCGAGGGGGGGAATACGCAGTATTTT. Based on the CDR3 plus reference TRBV2 and TRBJ2-3, the full variable domain is EPEVTQTPSHQVTQMGQEVILRCVPISNHLYFYWYRQILGQKVEFLVSFYNNEISEKSEIFDDQFSVERPDGSNFTLKIRSTKLEDSAMYFCASSGEGGNTQYFGPGTRLTVL.

This clone was observed a handful of times. The chain links TRBV10-3 to TRBJ1-2, with 7 bases aligning to TRBD1. Germline loops: CDR1 ENHRY, CDR2 SYGVKD. CDR3 length equals 13 residues. Trimming cost V 6 bases and J 6 bases; bases outside gene matches: 7. CDR3 sequence reads: CAISRQGEDGYTF. The CDR3 nucleotides read TGTGCCATCAGCAGACAGGGAGAGGATGGCTACACCTTC.

This clone was picked up a small number of times. The chain combines TRBV9 with TRBJ1-1; a possible D gene is TRBD1 (5 bases). The CDR3 consists of 13 residues. Trimming took off 5 bases at V and 3 bases at J, with 11 bases between the two ends. Germline values: CDR1 SGDLS, CDR2 YYNGEE. The chain's CDR3 is CASSTQVDTEAFF. The CDR3 DNA reads TGTGCCAGCAGTACACAGGTGGACACTGAAGCTTTCTTT.

In this sample, this clone turned up a few times. The rearrangement links TRBV5-4 to TRBJ1-5; D remains ambiguous. The V end was cut by 0 bases, the J end by 6 bases, with 19 bases between. Germline V gives CDR1 SGHNT, CDR2 YYREEE (reference sequence). This CDR3 region has 17 residues. In DNA, the CDR3 is TGTGCCAGCAGCTTGGGGCCGGGAGGGAGTAAAGGTCAGCCCCAGCATTTT. Translated, it gives CASSLGPGGSKGQPQHF. The full variable domain, completed using reference TRBV5-4 and TRBJ1-5, is ETGVTQSPTHLIKTRGQQVTLRCSSQSGHNTVSWYQQALGQGPQFIFQYYREEENGRGNFPPRFSGLQFPNYSSELNVNALELDDSALYLCASSLGPGGSKGQPQHFGDGTRLSIL.

This clone has only a few counts. CDR3 protein: CASSLLAGGFTDEQFF. The DNA for the CDR3 is TGTGCCAGCAGTCTACTAGCGGGGGGGTTTACGGATGAGCAGTTCTTC. V gene TRBV7-2 combines with J gene TRBJ2-1, with 13 bases lining up with TRBD2. After removal of 6 bases from V and 8 bases from J, the junction contained 10 bases not matched to a gene. The CDR3 is made up of 16 amino acids. The germline V gene has CDR1 SGHTA and CDR2 FQGNSA. The entire variable domain, with the rest obtained from reference TRBV7-2 and TRBJ2-1, is as follows: GAGVSQSPSNKVTEKGKDVELRCDPISGHTALYWYRQSLGQGLEFLIYFQGNSAPDKSGLPSDRFSAERTGGSVSTLTIQRTQQEDSAVYLCASSLLAGGFTDEQFFGPGTRLTVL.

This clone was counted only a few times. The chain has TRBV5-1 and TRBJ2-5; a weak D match, TRBD2 (5 bases). V gave up 0 bases and J gave up 3 bases, with 9 bases separating them. This CDR3 spans 14 amino acids. Germline lookup yields CDR1 SGHRS and CDR2 YFSETQ. The CDR3 DNA reads TGCGCCAGCAGCTTGGTAACAGCGGAAGAGACCCAGTACTTC. It translates to CASSLVTAEETQYF.

This clone was counted between two and nine times. The chain is built from TRBV2 and TRBJ1-3, with 7 bases lining up with TRBD1. The CDR3 loop spans 13 amino acids. Germline CDR1 reads SNHLY; CDR2 reads FYNNEI. J lost 2 bases, V lost 11 bases, and 6 bases had no gene match. The CDR3: CAPGDRPGNTIYF. The CDR3 DNA sequence: TGTGCCCCCGGGGACAGACCTGGAAACACCATATATTTT.

This clone was seen a few times. The rearrangement uses TRBV7-9 and TRBJ2-5; perhaps TRBD2 as D (5 bases). V was shortened by 5 bases and J by 7 bases, with 20 bases between the two germline ends. The CDR3 sequence is 15 residues long. The V gene's germline CDR1 is SEHNR and CDR2 FQNEAQ (reference sequence). CDR3 amino acids: CASSPPGSSGGTQYF. Written as DNA, the CDR3 is TGTGCCAGCAGCCCACCGGGATCATCAGGAGGGACCCAGTACTTC.

V gene TRBV7-3 combines with J gene TRBJ1-6, with 9 positions matching TRBD1. The CDR3 consists of 15 residues. V shed 4 bases, J shed 9 bases, and the junction held 7 bases outside the gene matches. The V gene's germline CDR1 is SGHTA and CDR2 FQGTGA. CDR3 DNA sequence: TGTGCCAGCAGCTCGACAGGGGGGGCCGGTTCACCCCTCCACTTT. This sequence encodes CASSSTGGAGSPLHF.

This rearrangement joins TRBV5-4 to TRBJ2-3; D is perhaps TRBD2 (5 bases). Trimming removed 2 bases at V and 4 bases at J, with 14 bases between. The CDR3 runs 15 residues. Germline V gene lookup returns CDR1 SGHNT and CDR2 YYREEE (reference sequence). DNA of the CDR3: TGTGCCAGCAGCTTAGGGTTCGGGGTTGCAGATACGCAGTATTTT. This sequence encodes CASSLGFGVADTQYF.

Only a few counts were recorded for this clone. The genes are TRBV19 and TRBJ2-2, with TRBD2 matching 10 bases. CDR1 and CDR2 from the germline V gene are LNHDA and SQIVND (reference sequence). Trimming at V came to 5 bases and at J to 6 bases, leaving 9 bases not matched to a gene. The CDR3 spans 16 residues. The DNA of the CDR3 is TGTGCCAGTAGTCGACTAAGCGGGAGGGCCGCCGGGGAGCTGTTTTTT. This codes for CASSRLSGRAAGELFF.

This clone was seen a handful of times. The V gene is TRBV5-1, the J gene TRBJ1-1, with D possibly being TRBD1 (6 bases). V dropped 4 bases and J dropped 3 bases, with 19 bases sitting between them. Germline values: CDR1 SGHRS, CDR2 YFSETQ. The CDR3 consists of 16 residues. CDR3 residues: CASSEQTGSHDTEAFF. CDR3 nucleotide sequence: TGCGCCAGCAGCGAACAGACAGGCAGTCATGACACTGAAGCTTTCTTT.

This clone has only a few counts. The V gene is TRBV9, the J gene TRBJ2-1; TRBD2 aligns across 9 bases. Germline V gives CDR1 SGDLS, CDR2 YYNGEE. The CDR3 loop spans 15 amino acids. V was pared by 6 bases and J by 4 bases, with 8 bases of the junction left unmatched. The CDR3 is CASTSSSGKYNEQFF. The CDR3, as DNA: TGTGCCAGCACCAGTTCTAGCGGGAAGTACAATGAGCAGTTCTTC. The whole variable domain, filled in from reference TRBV9 and TRBJ2-1, reads DSGVTQTPKHLITATGQRVTLRCSPRSGDLSVYWYQQSLDQGLQFLIQYYNGEERAKGNILERFSAQQFPDLHSELNLSSLELGDSALYFCASTSSSGKYNEQFFGPGTRLTVL.

A few counts support this clone. The chain joins TRBV7-9 to TRBJ1-2; 10 positions agree with TRBD1. This CDR3 is 13 amino acids long. The V gene end was trimmed by 5 bases and the J gene end by 10 bases; junction bases not matched to a gene: 7. CDR1 is SEHNR, CDR2 FQNEAQ, per germline (reference sequence). The CDR3 spells CASSLGTGADYTF. Written as DNA, the CDR3 is TGTGCCAGCAGCCTCGGGACAGGGGCTGACTACACCTTC.

The chain carries TRBV13 and TRBJ2-7; 8 nucleotides line up with TRBD2. J lost 2 bases, V lost 2 bases, and 14 bases had no gene match. Germline V CDR1 and CDR2: PRHDT, FYEKMQ (reference sequence). This CDR3 comprises 18 residues. The CDR3: CASSLSFVSGATPYEQYF. The CDR3 DNA sequence: TGTGCCAGCAGCTTATCCTTCGTTAGCGGGGCCACTCCCTACGAGCAGTACTTC.